This T cell receptor (beta chain) is from a study of sequential checkpoint blockade in melanoma. Looking at the study overall: Each arm's sequence ended with maintenance nivolumab.

Repertoires were generated with immunoSEQ multiplex PCR, while TCRdb's copy carries only in-frame clones and drops some. The table records roughly 9,900 clones, about 50% of them present only once. Noted treatment: randomized to nivolumab then ipilimumab (arm A) or the reverse (arm B). This TCR was sampled from a human donor with melanoma. The input for sequencing was CD8+ T cells sorted from blood (inferred from file names), taken from a patient given nivolumab and ipilimumab in sequence.

DNA of the CDR3: TGTGCCAGCAGCCCTCCTACGACTAGCGGGAGGTTGAATGAGCAGTTCTTC. Encoded protein: CASSPPTTSGRLNEQFF. The gene calls are TRBV2 and TRBJ2-1, with TRBD2 matching 13 bases. The germline gives CDR1 SNHLY, CDR2 FYNNEI. The V and J ends lost 6 bases and 7 bases, in that order; junction bases with no gene match: 12. CDR3 size: 17 residues.